The present TCR beta chain was sequenced within a study of cytomegalovirus exposure and HLA in healthy donors. Study background: Among roughly 190 million T cells, an earlier analysis found about 100 million unique TCR beta sequences.

V lost 1 base to trimming and J lost 2 bases; unmatched junction nucleotides: 4. Germline lookup yields CDR1 GTSNPN and CDR2 SVGIG (reference sequence). There are 15 residues in the CDR3. A multiplex PCR was run with 60 Vbeta primers and 13 Jbeta primers. Sequencing used immunoSEQ multiplex PCR; TCRdb keeps in-frame clones, though not all of them. The table lists about 120,000 clones, 70% of them singletons. Findings and limits, study-wide: CMV serostatus was the only recorded immune exposure for donors. A missense variant in DCLRE1C was later tied to TCR beta V- and J-gene trimming.

Details on this clone: Its cognate antigen is unknown.

Each donor's status was that of a healthy bone marrow donor. Sequenced sample: PBMCs. The V and J genes are TRBV30 and TRBJ2-3; 9 bases fit TRBD1. This TCR came from a man in his thirties or forties in good health and CMV-seropositive. CDR3: CAWSAGQGFTDTQYF. The CDR3, as DNA: TGTGCCTGGAGTGCGGGACAGGGATTCACAGATACGCAGTATTTT.